One and the same sample provided the 28 T cell receptor beta chains below, sequenced in a study of shared clonotypes between healthy human individuals. The assay was immunoSEQ multiplex PCR, and TCRdb's table has in-frame clones only and misses some. This table holds 600,000 to 800,000 clones, 55% to 80% found once. Sequenced: memory CD4+ T cells sorted from blood. Subset of the sample: CD45RA-negative fraction. These receptors came from a woman in her twenties or thirties in good health.

In this sample, this clone turned up a few times. The chain links TRBV14 to TRBJ1-2; a weak D match, TRBD1 (5 bases). Looked up from germline, CDR1 is SGHDN and CDR2 is FVKESK. V gave up 5 bases and J gave up 8 bases, with 9 bases separating them. This CDR3 contains 11 residues. The CDR3 DNA follows: TGTGCCAGCAGCGGGGGAGTCGGCTACACCTTC. Translated, it gives CASSGGVGYTF.

The V call is TRBV7-3, the J call TRBJ2-3; D may be TRBD2 (6 bases). Trimming took 2 bases from V and 5 from J, leaving 14 bases between them. The CDR3 spans 15 residues. Per germline, CDR1 SGHTA and CDR2 FQGTGA. The CDR3 bases are TGTGCCAGCAGCTTAGCGGAGGGCCGTATAGATACGCAGTATTTT. Protein: CASSLAEGRIDTQYF.

This rearrangement joins TRBV4-1 to TRBJ2-1, with 7 nucleotides matching TRBD2. Germline V CDR1 and CDR2: MGHRA, YSYEKL. The V segment lost 0 bases and the J segment 16 bases; nucleotides outside the gene matches: 12. The length of the CDR3 is 14 residues. The CDR3 is CASSQDLGREVDFF. CDR3 nucleotide sequence: TGCGCCAGCAGCCAAGATCTAGGGAGGGAGGTGGATTTCTTC.

The rearrangement uses TRBV29-1 and TRBJ2-1; no clear D gene. Trimming shortened V by 2 bases and J by 6 bases, and 5 bases separated the two germline ends. The CDR3 length is 11 residues. Germline loops: CDR1 SQVTM, CDR2 ANQGSEA. For the CDR3, the DNA is TGCAGCGTTGAAAATGTCAATGAGCAGTTCTTC. Translating it yields CSVENVNEQFF.

This rearrangement joins TRBV27 to TRBJ1-2; TRBD1 is a possible D gene (5 bases). The CDR3 has 16 amino acids. The germline CDR1 and CDR2 sequences are MNHEY and SMNVEV (reference sequence). The V end lost 2 bases, the J end lost 5 bases, and 18 bases lay between the germline ends. The CDR3 DNA reads TGTGCCAGCAGTTTAGGGGCCGGCGGCCTGGGGTATGGCTACACCTTC. This translates into CASSLGAGGLGYGYTF.

The CDR3 reads CASSLFRGYGYTF. CDR3 in DNA: TGTGCCAGCAGTTTATTCCGGGGCTATGGCTACACCTTC. This chain links TRBV28 with TRBJ1-2; D ambiguous. The CDR3 has 13 residues. Deletions cut 1 base from V and 4 bases from J, with 7 bases between. Germline V gene data show CDR1 as MDHEN and CDR2 as SYDVKM.

This clone was seen more than once but under ten times. In nucleotides, the CDR3 is TGTGCCAGCAGCGTTTTGCTTAGGGATACGCAGTATTTT. Translating it yields CASSVLLRDTQYF. The chain links TRBV9 to TRBJ2-3; no definite D call. This CDR3 comprises 13 residues. In germline, CDR1 is SGDLS, CDR2 YYNGEE. Deletions cut 2 bases from V and 6 bases from J, with 10 bases between.

The J gene is TRBJ2-1, the V gene TRBV7-2; no firm D call. Trimming stripped 4 bases from V and 4 bases from J, with 14 bases between. Germline lookup yields CDR1 SGHTA and CDR2 FQGNSA. CDR3 size: 15 residues. The CDR3 coding sequence is TGTGCCAGCAGCTCGAAGCAAGGCCAATACAATGAGCAGTTCTTC. It codes for CASSSKQGQYNEQFF.

This chain uses TRBV28 with TRBJ1-3; D ambiguous. Trimming left V 7 bases short and J 0 bases short, with 10 bases between. Per germline, CDR1 MDHEN and CDR2 SYDVKM. The CDR3 is 14 residues long. CDR3 DNA sequence: TGTGCCAGCACCCCTAGTCTCTCTGGAAACACCATATATTTT. Protein: CASTPSLSGNTIYF.

This clone was seen only a few times. CDR3 bases: TGCAGTGCTAGAACCCGGGAGCAGTTCTTC. Translating it yields CSARTREQFF. The V and J genes are TRBV20-1 and TRBJ2-1; D ambiguous. From germline, CDR1 is DFQATT and CDR2 SNEGSKA (reference sequence). V was clipped by 2 bases and J by 10 bases, with 6 bases between them. The CDR3 extends over 10 amino acids.

The chain employs TRBV7-6 and TRBJ1-2; D call uncertain. CDR1 and CDR2 from the germline V gene are SGHVS and FNYEAQ. The CDR3 has 13 amino acids. The ends were cut back, 5 bases at V and 2 bases at J, with 9 bases in the middle. For the CDR3, the DNA is TGTGCCAGCAGCAATACAGAAAACTATGGCTACACCTTC. Translated, it gives CASSNTENYGYTF.

The V and J genes are TRBV5-1 and TRBJ2-1; TRBD2 matches 10 bases. The CDR3 consists of 17 residues. J gave up 7 bases and V 0 bases, and 10 bases lay outside the gene matches. The germline CDR1 and CDR2 sequences are SGHRS and YFSETQ. The CDR3 protein is CASSLAPSSGSMNEQFF. CDR3 nucleotide sequence: TGCGCCAGCAGCTTGGCCCCGTCTAGCGGGAGTATGAATGAGCAGTTCTTC.

This clone was recorded a few times. The genes are TRBV28 and TRBJ1-2; TRBD1 matches 7 bases. Germline V CDR1 and CDR2: MDHEN, SYDVKM. This CDR3 contains 15 residues. V lost 5 bases and J lost 0; bases outside the gene matches: 6. For the CDR3, the DNA is TGTGCCAGCAGTGTGACAGGGCCAGCTAACTATGGCTACACCTTC. It specifies CASSVTGPANYGYTF.

The chain recombines TRBV2 with TRBJ2-5, with 7 bases matching TRBD2. CDR1 is SNHLY and CDR2 is FYNNEI in the germline V gene. The CDR3 covers 14 residues. Trimming took 7 bases from V and 3 from J; bases not matched to a gene: 8. In DNA, the CDR3 is TGTGCCAGCAAACCAGCGGGATATAAAGAGACCCAGTACTTC. It yields the protein CASKPAGYKETQYF.

This clone came up many times. This chain joins TRBV29-1 and TRBJ2-3; no clear D. This CDR3 has 14 amino acids. Germline CDR1 SQVTM, CDR2 ANQGSEA. Trimming pared 4 bases from V and 6 bases from J, leaving 17 bases between. The chain's CDR3 is CSVGMGSLLDTQYF. The DNA of the CDR3 is TGCAGCGTTGGGATGGGGTCCCTTTTGGATACGCAGTATTTT.

This clone showed up just a few times. This chain joins TRBV7-2 and TRBJ1-2; 9 nucleotides align to TRBD1. CDR1 is SGHTA, CDR2 FQGNSA, per germline. This CDR3 is 13 amino acids long. Germline trimming cut 4 bases from V and 7 bases from J; bases unmatched to any gene: 4. The CDR3 here is CASSSGTGLGYTF. The CDR3 bases are TGTGCCAGCAGCTCTGGGACAGGGCTTGGCTACACCTTC.

The rearrangement uses TRBV19 and TRBJ2-7; 7 nucleotides match TRBD2. Germline CDR1 reads LNHDA; CDR2 reads SQIVND (reference sequence). J lost 0 bases, V lost 4 bases, and 3 bases had no gene match. The CDR3 has 14 amino acids. The CDR3 sequence is CASSRGGNSYEQYF. Here the CDR3 DNA reads TGTGCCAGTAGTAGGGGGGGTAACTCCTACGAGCAGTACTTC.

The rearrangement links TRBV5-6 to TRBJ1-2, with 10 bases that match TRBD1. The V segment lost 4 bases and the J segment 3 bases; nucleotides outside the gene matches: 3. CDR3 length: 14 residues. Germline V gene lookup returns CDR1 SGHDT and CDR2 YYEEEE. CDR3 loop: CASSAGQGDYGYTF. CDR3 DNA: TGTGCCAGCAGCGCCGGACAGGGGGACTATGGCTACACCTTC. The entire variable domain, with the rest obtained from reference TRBV5-6 and TRBJ1-2, is as follows: DAGVTQSPTHLIKTRGQQVTLRCSPKSGHDTVSWYQQALGQGPQFIFQYYEEEERQRGNFPDRFSGHQFPNYSSELNVNALLLGDSALYLCASSAGQGDYGYTFGSGTRLTVV.

The chain joins TRBV4-2 to TRBJ2-7, with 8 nucleotides matching TRBD1. CDR3 size: 16 residues. V shed 4 bases, J shed 4 bases, and the junction held 12 bases outside the gene matches. The germline V gene encodes CDR1 LGHNA and CDR2 YNFKEQ. The CDR3 sequence: CASSPKTGVAVYEQYF. In DNA, the CDR3 is TGTGCCAGCAGCCCTAAGACAGGGGTGGCGGTTTACGAGCAGTACTTC.

V usage is TRBV28 and J usage is TRBJ1-5, with 8 nucleotides matching TRBD1. The CDR3 length is 14 residues. Germline CDR1 and CDR2: MDHEN and SYDVKM. The J segment lost 10 bases and the V segment lost 3 bases, leaving 8 bases of the junction unmatched. CDR3 nucleotides: TGTGCCAGCAGTTTTGGGACAGGTACTAAACCCCAGCATTTT. Amino acids: CASSFGTGTKPQHF.

The rearrangement links TRBV15 to TRBJ2-1; tentatively, D is TRBD2 (5 bases). Germline assignment: CDR1 LNHNV and CDR2 YYDKDF (reference sequence). The CDR3 is 14 amino acids. Trimming stripped 0 bases from V and 6 bases from J, with 9 bases between. CDR3 DNA sequence: TGTGCCACCAGCAGAGATCTGAGCGGCAATGAGCAGTTCTTC. The encoded protein is CATSRDLSGNEQFF.

This chain connects TRBV11-2 to TRBJ2-5; D is unclear. V was pared by 1 base and J by 5 bases, with 14 bases between. Germline CDR1 is SGHAT and CDR2 is FQNNGV. The CDR3 totals 15 residues. CDR3 sequence: CASSLATVKGETQYF. The CDR3 DNA follows: TGTGCCAGCAGCTTAGCTACAGTCAAAGGGGAGACCCAGTACTTC. Supplemented by reference TRBV11-2 and TRBJ2-5, the full variable domain reads EAGVAQSPRYKIIEKRQSVAFWCNPISGHATLYWYQQILGQGPKLLIQFQNNGVVDDSQLPKDRFSAERLKGVDSTLKIQPAKLEDSAVYLCASSLATVKGETQYFGPGTRLLVL.

CDR3 nucleotide sequence: TGTGCCAGCAGCTCCGAGGGACTAGCGATGGGGGGGACCGGGGAGCTGTTTTTT. It translates to CASSSEGLAMGGTGELFF. This rearrangement joins TRBV13 to TRBJ2-2; TRBD2 aligns across 10 bases. The CDR3 runs to 18 residues. V was clipped by 4 bases and J by 5 bases; unmatched bases: 13. The germline V gene encodes CDR1 PRHDT and CDR2 FYEKMQ (reference sequence).

V is TRBV5-1 and J is TRBJ2-7, with TRBD1 matching over 7 bases. The CDR3 runs 14 residues. The V gene end was trimmed by 4 bases and the J gene end by 6 bases; junction bases not matched to a gene: 10. Germline CDR1 and CDR2: SGHRS and YFSETQ. The CDR3 loop is CASSRDRAFSEQYF. CDR3 sequence (DNA): TGCGCCAGCAGCCGCGACAGGGCGTTTTCCGAGCAGTACTTC.

The chain carries TRBV6-1 and TRBJ1-5; D remains ambiguous. Looked up from germline, CDR1 is MNHNS and CDR2 is SASEGT. The CDR3 loop spans 16 amino acids. V was clipped by 4 bases and J by 4 bases, with 17 bases between them. DNA for the CDR3: TGTGCCAGCAGTGGAGAGGCAGGCCCCCGTAATCAGCCCCAGCATTTT. Translation: CASSGEAGPRNQPQHF.

V usage is TRBV28 and J usage is TRBJ1-1, with TRBD1 matching 12 bases. The CDR3 covers 14 residues. CDR1 and CDR2 (germline): MDHEN, SYDVKM. With 8 bases clipped from V and 5 bases from J, the junction kept 6 bases outside the gene matches. The CDR3 is CASWDRGRRTEAFF. CDR3 sequence (DNA): TGTGCCAGCTGGGACAGGGGGCGTAGGACTGAAGCTTTCTTT.

The J gene is TRBJ2-2, the V gene TRBV7-2; D ambiguous. The germline V gene has CDR1 SGHTA and CDR2 FQGNSA. This CDR3 comprises 14 residues. The ends were cut back, 1 base at V and 8 bases at J, with 11 bases in the middle. Written as DNA, the CDR3 is TGTGCCAGCAGCTTAGATTTCTTCGCGGGGGAGCTGTTTTTT. This gives the protein CASSLDFFAGELFF.

The chain combines TRBV29-1 with TRBJ2-1, with D possibly being TRBD2 (7 bases). This CDR3 is 15 amino acids long. Germline V gene lookup returns CDR1 SQVTM and CDR2 ANQGSEA. V gave up 2 bases and J gave up 8 bases, with 19 bases separating them. The CDR3 DNA reads as TGCAGCGTTGAATTCGGGGGGCCGCAGGTCCATGAGCAGTTCTTC. It specifies CSVEFGGPQVHEQFF.